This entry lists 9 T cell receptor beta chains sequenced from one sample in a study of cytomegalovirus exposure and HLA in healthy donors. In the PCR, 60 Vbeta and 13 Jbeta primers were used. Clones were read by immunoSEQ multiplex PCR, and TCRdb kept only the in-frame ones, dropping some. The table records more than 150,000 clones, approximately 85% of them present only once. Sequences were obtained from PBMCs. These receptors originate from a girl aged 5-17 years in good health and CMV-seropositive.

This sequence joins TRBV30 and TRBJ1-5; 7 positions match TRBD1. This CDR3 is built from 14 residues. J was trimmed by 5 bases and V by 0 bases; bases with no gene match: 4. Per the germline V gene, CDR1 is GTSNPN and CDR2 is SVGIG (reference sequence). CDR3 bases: TGTGCCTGGAGTGTTAATCAGGGGGATCAGCCCCAGCATTTT. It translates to CAWSVNQGDQPQHF.

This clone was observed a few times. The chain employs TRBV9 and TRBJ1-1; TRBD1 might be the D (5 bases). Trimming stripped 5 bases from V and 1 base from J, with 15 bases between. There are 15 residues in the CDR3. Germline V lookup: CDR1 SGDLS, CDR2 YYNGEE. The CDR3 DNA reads TGTGCCAGCAGGGCGGACATGCATCCGAACACTGAAGCTTTCTTT. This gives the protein CASRADMHPNTEAFF.

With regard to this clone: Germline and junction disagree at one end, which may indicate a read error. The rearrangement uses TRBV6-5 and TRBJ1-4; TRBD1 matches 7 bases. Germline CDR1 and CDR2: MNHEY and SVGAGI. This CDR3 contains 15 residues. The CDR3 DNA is TGTGCTAGCAGCGAGACAGGGCCAACTAATGAAAAACTGTTTTTT. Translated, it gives CASSETGPTNEKLFF.

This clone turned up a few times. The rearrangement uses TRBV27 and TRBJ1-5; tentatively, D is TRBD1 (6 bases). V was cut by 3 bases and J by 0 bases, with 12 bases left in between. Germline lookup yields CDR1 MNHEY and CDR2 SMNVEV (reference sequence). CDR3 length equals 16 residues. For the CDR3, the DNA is TGTGCCAGCAGTTTTTCGGGGGGGCTTAGCAATCAGCCCCAGCATTTT. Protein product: CASSFSGGLSNQPQHF.

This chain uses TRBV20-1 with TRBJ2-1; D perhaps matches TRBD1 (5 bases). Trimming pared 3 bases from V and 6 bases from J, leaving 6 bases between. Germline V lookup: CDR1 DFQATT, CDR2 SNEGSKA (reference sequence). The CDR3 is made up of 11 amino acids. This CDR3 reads CSARTANEQFF. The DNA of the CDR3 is TGCAGTGCTAGGACAGCCAATGAGCAGTTCTTC.

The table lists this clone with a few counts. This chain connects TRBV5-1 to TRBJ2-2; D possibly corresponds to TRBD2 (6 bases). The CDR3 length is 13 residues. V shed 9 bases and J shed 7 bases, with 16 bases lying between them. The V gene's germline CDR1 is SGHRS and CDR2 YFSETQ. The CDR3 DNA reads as TGCGCCACCACTCAAGGAGGGTACGGGGAGCTGTTTTTT. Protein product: CATTQGGYGELFF.

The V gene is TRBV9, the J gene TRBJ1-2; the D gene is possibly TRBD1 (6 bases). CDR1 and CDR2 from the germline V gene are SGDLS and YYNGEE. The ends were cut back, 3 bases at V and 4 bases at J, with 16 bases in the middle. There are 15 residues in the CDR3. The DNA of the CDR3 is TGTGCCAGCAGCGCCGGACAGACTCCTGGCTATGGCTACACCTTC. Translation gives CASSAGQTPGYGYTF.

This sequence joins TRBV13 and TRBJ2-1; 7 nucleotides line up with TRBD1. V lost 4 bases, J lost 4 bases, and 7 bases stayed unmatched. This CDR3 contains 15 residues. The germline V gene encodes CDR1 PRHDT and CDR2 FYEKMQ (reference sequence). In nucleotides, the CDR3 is TGTGCCAGCAGCTCTGGGGACAGCCTATACAATGAGCAGTTCTTC. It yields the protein CASSSGDSLYNEQFF.

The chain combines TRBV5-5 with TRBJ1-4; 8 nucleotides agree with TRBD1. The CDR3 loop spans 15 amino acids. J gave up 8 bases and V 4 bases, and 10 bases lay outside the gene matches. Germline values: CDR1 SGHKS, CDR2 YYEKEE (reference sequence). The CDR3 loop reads CASSPGTGGMEKLFF. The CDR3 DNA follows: TGTGCCAGCAGCCCCGGGACAGGTGGAATGGAAAAACTGTTTTTT.